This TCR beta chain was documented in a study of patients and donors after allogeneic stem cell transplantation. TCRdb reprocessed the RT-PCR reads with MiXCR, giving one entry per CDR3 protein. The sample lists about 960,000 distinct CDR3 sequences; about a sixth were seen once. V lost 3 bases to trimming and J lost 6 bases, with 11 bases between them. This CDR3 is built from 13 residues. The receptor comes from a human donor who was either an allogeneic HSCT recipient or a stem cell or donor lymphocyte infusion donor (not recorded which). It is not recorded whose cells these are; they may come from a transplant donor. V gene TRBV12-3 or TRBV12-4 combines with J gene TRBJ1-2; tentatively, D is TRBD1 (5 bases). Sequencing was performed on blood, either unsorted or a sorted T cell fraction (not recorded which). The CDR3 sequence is CASSFRGRHGYTF. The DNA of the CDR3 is TGTGCCAGCAGTTTTAGGGGACGGCATGGCTACACCTTC.